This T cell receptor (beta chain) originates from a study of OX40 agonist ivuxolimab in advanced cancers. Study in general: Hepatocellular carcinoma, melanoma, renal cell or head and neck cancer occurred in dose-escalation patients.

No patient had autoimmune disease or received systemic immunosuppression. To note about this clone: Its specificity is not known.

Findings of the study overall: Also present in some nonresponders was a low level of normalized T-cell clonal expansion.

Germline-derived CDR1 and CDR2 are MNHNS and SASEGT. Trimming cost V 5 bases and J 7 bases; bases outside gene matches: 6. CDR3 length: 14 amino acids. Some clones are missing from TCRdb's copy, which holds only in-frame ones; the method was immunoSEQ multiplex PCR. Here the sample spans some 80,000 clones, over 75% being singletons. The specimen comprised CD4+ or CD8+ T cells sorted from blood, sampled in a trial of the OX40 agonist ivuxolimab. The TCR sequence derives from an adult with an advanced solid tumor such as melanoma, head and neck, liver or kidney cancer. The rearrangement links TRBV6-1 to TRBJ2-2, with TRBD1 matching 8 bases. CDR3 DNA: TGTGCCAGCAGTCCTCGGACAGGGAGCGGGGAGCTGTTTTTT. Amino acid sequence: CASSPRTGSGELFF.